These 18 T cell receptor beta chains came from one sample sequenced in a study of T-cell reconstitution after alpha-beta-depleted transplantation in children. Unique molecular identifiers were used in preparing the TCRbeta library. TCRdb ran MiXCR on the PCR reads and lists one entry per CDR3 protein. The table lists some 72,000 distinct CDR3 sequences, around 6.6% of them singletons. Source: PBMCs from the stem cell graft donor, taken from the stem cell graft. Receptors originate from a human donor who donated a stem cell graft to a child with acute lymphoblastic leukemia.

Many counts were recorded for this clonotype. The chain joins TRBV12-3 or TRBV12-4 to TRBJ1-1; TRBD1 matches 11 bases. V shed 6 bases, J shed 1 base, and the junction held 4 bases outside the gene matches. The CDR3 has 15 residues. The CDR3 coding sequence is TGTGCCAGCAGGGGACAGGGGGTGAGGAACACTGAAGCTTTCTTT. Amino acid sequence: CASRGQGVRNTEAFF.

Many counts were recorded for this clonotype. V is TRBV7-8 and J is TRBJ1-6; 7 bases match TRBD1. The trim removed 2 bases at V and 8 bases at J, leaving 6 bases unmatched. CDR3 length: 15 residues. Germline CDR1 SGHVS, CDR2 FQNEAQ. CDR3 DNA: TGTGCCAGCAGCTTAAGAGAGGGGGCTGATTCACCCCTCCACTTT. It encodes CASSLREGADSPLHF.

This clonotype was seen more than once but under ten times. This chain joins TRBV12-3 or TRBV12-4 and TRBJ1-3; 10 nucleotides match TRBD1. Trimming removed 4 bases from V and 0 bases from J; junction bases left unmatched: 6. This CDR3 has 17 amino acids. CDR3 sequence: CASSSGTGASSGNTIYF. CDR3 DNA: TGTGCCAGCAGTTCCGGGACAGGGGCCTCCTCTGGAAACACCATATATTTT.

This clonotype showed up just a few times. In DNA, the CDR3 is TGTGCCAGCAGCTGGGCCCTGGAGGGTGAGCAGTTCTTC. It is translated as CASSWALEGEQFF. The gene calls are TRBV5-6 and TRBJ2-1; perhaps TRBD2 as D (6 bases). Germline V CDR1 and CDR2: SGHDT, YYEEEE. Deletions cut 3 bases from V and 9 bases from J, with 13 bases between. The CDR3 consists of 13 residues.

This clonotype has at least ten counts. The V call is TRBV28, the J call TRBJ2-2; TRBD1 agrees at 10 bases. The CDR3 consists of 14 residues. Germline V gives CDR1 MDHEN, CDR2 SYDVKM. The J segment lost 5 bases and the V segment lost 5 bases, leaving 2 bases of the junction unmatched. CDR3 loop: CASSGTGETGELFF. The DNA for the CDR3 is TGTGCCAGCAGTGGGACAGGGGAAACCGGGGAGCTGTTTTTT.

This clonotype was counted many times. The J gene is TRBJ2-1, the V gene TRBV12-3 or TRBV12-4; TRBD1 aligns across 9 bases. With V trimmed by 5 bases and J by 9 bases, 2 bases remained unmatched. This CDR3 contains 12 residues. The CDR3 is CASSPTGGEQFF. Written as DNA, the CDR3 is TGTGCCAGCAGTCCGACAGGGGGTGAGCAGTTCTTC.

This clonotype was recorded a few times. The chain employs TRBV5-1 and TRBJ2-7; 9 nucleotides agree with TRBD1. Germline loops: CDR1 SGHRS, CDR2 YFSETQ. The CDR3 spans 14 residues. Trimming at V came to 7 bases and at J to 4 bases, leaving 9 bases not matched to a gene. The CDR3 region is CASGRDRESYEQYF. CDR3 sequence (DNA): TGCGCCAGCGGCCGGGACAGGGAGAGTTACGAGCAGTACTTC.

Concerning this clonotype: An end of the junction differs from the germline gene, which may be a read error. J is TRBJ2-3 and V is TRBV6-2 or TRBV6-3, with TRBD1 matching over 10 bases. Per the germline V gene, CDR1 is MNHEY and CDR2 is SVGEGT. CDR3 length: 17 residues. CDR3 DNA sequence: TGTGCCAGCAGTTACTCGTGGGACAGGGGAAGCACAGATACGCGGTATTTT. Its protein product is CASSYSWDRGSTDTRYF.

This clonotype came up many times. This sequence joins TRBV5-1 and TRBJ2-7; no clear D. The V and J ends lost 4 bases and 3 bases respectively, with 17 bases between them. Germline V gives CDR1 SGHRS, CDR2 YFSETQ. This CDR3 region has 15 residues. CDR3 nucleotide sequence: TGCGCCAGCAGCCTCTACCGTCCACCTGACTACGAGCAGTACTTC. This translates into CASSLYRPPDYEQYF.

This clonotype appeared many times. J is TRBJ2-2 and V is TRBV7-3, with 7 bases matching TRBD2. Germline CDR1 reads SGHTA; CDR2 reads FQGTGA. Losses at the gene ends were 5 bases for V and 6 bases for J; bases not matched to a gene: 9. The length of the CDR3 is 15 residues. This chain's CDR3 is CASSPAGLTAGELFF. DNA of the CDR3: TGTGCCAGCAGCCCCGCGGGACTAACCGCCGGGGAGCTGTTTTTT.

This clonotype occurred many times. For the CDR3, the DNA is TGTGCCAGCAGCCAAGAACCCCTAGCGGGAGGGTTCGCGAACACCGGGGAGCTGTTTTTT. It codes for CASSQEPLAGGFANTGELFF. The chain recombines TRBV4-2 with TRBJ2-2, with 12 bases lining up with TRBD2. V lost 0 bases and J lost 0; bases outside the gene matches: 8. This CDR3 has 20 residues. Germline lookup yields CDR1 LGHNA and CDR2 YNFKEQ.

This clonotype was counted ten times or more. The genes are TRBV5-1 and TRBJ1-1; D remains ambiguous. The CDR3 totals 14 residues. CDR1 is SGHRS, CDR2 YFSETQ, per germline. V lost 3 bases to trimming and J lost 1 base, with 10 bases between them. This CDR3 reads CASSWTVKNTEAFF. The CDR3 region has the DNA TGCGCCAGCAGCTGGACGGTAAAGAACACTGAAGCTTTCTTT.

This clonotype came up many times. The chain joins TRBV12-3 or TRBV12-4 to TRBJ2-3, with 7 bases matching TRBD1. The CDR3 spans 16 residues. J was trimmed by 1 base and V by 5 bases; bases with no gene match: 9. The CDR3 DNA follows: TGTGCCAGCAGTCTCCGTGACAGGGACCGCACAGATACGCAGTATTTT. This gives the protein CASSLRDRDRTDTQYF.

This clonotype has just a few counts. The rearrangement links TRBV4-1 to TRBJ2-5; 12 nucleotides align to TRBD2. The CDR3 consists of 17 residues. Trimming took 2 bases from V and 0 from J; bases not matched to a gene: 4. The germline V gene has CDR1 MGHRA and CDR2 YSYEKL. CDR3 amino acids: CASSQTSGRSYQETQYF. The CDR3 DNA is TGCGCCAGCAGCCAAACTAGCGGGAGGTCTTACCAAGAGACCCAGTACTTC.

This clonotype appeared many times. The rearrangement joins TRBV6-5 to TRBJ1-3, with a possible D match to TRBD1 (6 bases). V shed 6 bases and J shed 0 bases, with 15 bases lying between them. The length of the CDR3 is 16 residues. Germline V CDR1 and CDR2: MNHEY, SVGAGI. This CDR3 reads CASSKGHLSSGNTIYF. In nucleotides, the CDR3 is TGTGCCAGCAGCAAGGGACATCTGAGCTCTGGAAACACCATATATTTT.

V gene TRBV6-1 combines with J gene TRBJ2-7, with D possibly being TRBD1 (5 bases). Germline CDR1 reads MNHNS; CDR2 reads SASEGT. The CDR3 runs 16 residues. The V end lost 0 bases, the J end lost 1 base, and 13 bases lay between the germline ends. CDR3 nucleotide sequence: TGTGCCAGCAGTGAAGCGGACGGACACGGATCCTACGAGCAGTACTTC. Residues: CASSEADGHGSYEQYF.

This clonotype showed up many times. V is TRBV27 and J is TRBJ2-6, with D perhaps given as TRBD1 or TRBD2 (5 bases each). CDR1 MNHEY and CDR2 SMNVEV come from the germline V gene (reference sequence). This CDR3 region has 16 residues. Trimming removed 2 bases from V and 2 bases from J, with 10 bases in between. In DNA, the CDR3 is TGTGCCAGCAGTTTAGACGGGGCGGCTGGGGCCAACGTCCTGACTTTC. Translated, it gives CASSLDGAAGANVLTF.

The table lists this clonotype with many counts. CDR3 coding DNA: TGCAGTGCCGCGGGAGGGTCCGAGACCCAGTACTTC. It encodes CSAAGGSETQYF. The V and J genes are TRBV20-1 and TRBJ2-5, with TRBD2 identical over 9 bases. This CDR3 comprises 12 residues. Germline lookup yields CDR1 DFQATT and CDR2 SNEGSKA (reference sequence). Unmatched junction bases numbered 4, after V lost 6 bases and J lost 5 bases.